The 27 T cell receptor beta chains below all came from one sample that was sequenced in a study of T cells after yellow fever vaccination (dated by TCRdb to the late 2010s). The sample's treatment or condition label, in plain terms: live attenuated yellow fever vaccine strain. The library was obtained by 5' RACE. Sequencing was performed on an Illumina HiSeq 2500. TCRdb redid the processing of the public reads, applying fastp at Q25 and MiXCR, and retained in-frame beta chains. CDR3 protein duplicates are merged, each entry listing the most common genes and DNA. Recorded for this sample are about 210,000 distinct CDR3 sequences; 6.5% to 7.5% of them occurred a single time. 1.1% of the sample is taken by the ten largest. The specimen comprised CD4+ T cells sorted from PBMCs, sampled on the day of the yellow fever booster vaccination. The receptor set was obtained from a man aged 25-45 years who received the YFV17D yellow fever vaccine.

This sequence joins TRBV7-2 and TRBJ2-5; possible D gene TRBD1, 6 bases. The germline V and J ends were trimmed by 5 bases and 3 bases, with 10 bases remaining between them. CDR1 and CDR2 from the germline V gene are SGHTA and FQGNSA. This CDR3 comprises 13 residues. The CDR3 nucleotides are TGTGCCAGCAGCCTACACAGGGAAGAGACCCAGTACTTC. This sequence encodes CASSLHREETQYF.

The chain couples TRBV18 to TRBJ1-2, with 7 bases identical to TRBD1. Looked up from germline, CDR1 is KGHSH and CDR2 is LQKENI. The V segment lost 6 bases and the J segment 3 bases; nucleotides outside the gene matches: 7. The CDR3 covers 14 residues. The CDR3 nucleotides read TGTGCCAGCTCGCCCGGGACAGAAGACTATGGCTACACCTTC. This sequence encodes CASSPGTEDYGYTF. The full variable domain, its missing parts supplied by reference TRBV18 and TRBJ1-2, is NAGVMQNPRHLVRRRGQEARLRCSPMKGHSHVYWYRQLPEEGLKFMVYLQKENIIDESGMPKERFSAEFPKEGPSILRIQQVVRGDSAAYFCASSPGTEDYGYTFGSGTRLTVV.

This clonotype was seen ten or more times. The J gene is TRBJ1-2, the V gene TRBV11-2; D unresolved. Deletions cut 2 bases from V and 3 bases from J, with 10 bases between. Germline-derived CDR1 and CDR2 are SGHAT and FQNNGV. CDR3 length equals 14 residues. CDR3 DNA: TGTGCCAGCAGCTTACGAGGAGATGACTATGGCTACACCTTC. It translates to CASSLRGDDYGYTF.

This clonotype has more than one count but fewer than ten. V usage is TRBV7-3 and J usage is TRBJ2-3, with a tentative D call TRBD2 (5 bases). The V end was cut by 6 bases, the J end by 4 bases, with 14 bases between. Germline CDR1 and CDR2: SGHTA and FQGTGA. The CDR3 extends over 14 amino acids. The CDR3 DNA follows: TGTGCCAGCAGTTCCCGGGCCGGGGCAGATACGCAGTATTTT. Translation gives CASSSRAGADTQYF.

This clonotype was recorded many times. This chain joins TRBV5-1 and TRBJ2-1; 8 bases match TRBD2. V dropped 2 bases and J dropped 1; count of bases not matched to a gene: 8. CDR3 size: 17 residues. CDR1 and CDR2 from the germline V gene are SGHRS and YFSETQ. This CDR3 reads CASSFLGLAGSYNEQFF. DNA of the CDR3: TGCGCCAGCAGCTTCCTTGGACTAGCCGGATCCTACAATGAGCAGTTCTTC. Complete variable domain (other parts from reference TRBV5-1 and TRBJ2-1): KAGVTQTPRYLIKTRGQQVTLSCSPISGHRSVSWYQQTPGQGLQFLFEYFSETQRNKGNFPGRFSGRQFSNSRSEMNVSTLELGDSALYLCASSFLGLAGSYNEQFFGPGTRLTVL.

CDR3 sequence reads: CAWSVPGGETQYF. The CDR3 coding sequence is TGTGCCTGGAGTGTACCAGGGGGAGAGACCCAGTACTTC. The rearrangement joins TRBV30 to TRBJ2-5, with 7 positions matching TRBD1. The germline gives CDR1 GTSNPN, CDR2 SVGIG (reference sequence). CDR3 size: 13 residues. V shed 0 bases and J 4 bases; nucleotides not matched to a gene: 2.

This clonotype appeared a few times. The J gene is TRBJ2-7, the V gene TRBV12-3 or TRBV12-4; the D gene is possibly TRBD1 (6 bases). The CDR3 totals 14 residues. The V gene lost 6 bases and the J gene lost 0 bases, with 12 bases spanning the gap. CDR3 nucleotides: TGTGCCAGCAGGGGGACGGACAGCTCCTACGAGCAGTACTTC. It codes for CASRGTDSSYEQYF.

V usage is TRBV5-1 and J usage is TRBJ2-1; D uncertain. V shed 4 bases and J shed 0 bases, with 11 bases lying between them. Germline CDR1 reads SGHRS; CDR2 reads YFSETQ. This CDR3 contains 15 residues. Written as DNA, the CDR3 is TGCGCCAGCAGCGCCACTCGGAGCTCCTACAATGAGCAGTTCTTC. This encodes CASSATRSSYNEQFF. Variable domain in full (rest from reference TRBV5-1 and TRBJ2-1): KAGVTQTPRYLIKTRGQQVTLSCSPISGHRSVSWYQQTPGQGLQFLFEYFSETQRNKGNFPGRFSGRQFSNSRSEMNVSTLELGDSALYLCASSATRSSYNEQFFGPGTRLTVL.

This clonotype was observed at least ten times. This chain uses TRBV4-1 with TRBJ2-1; 11 bases are shared with TRBD2. V lost 0 bases, J lost 6 bases, and 7 bases stayed unmatched. Looked up from germline, CDR1 is MGHRA and CDR2 is YSYEKL. This CDR3 has 17 amino acids. CDR3 sequence (DNA): TGCGCCAGCAGCCAAGATACTAGCGGGAGACCCAGCAATGAGCAGTTCTTC. This sequence encodes CASSQDTSGRPSNEQFF.

This chain connects TRBV20-1 to TRBJ2-3; D might be TRBD2 (6 bases). Trimming removed 3 bases from V and 5 bases from J, with 15 bases in between. Germline CDR1 and CDR2: DFQATT and SNEGSKA (reference sequence). The CDR3 sequence is 14 residues long. This CDR3 is CSASRGLQVDTQYF. DNA for the CDR3: TGCAGTGCTAGTAGGGGACTTCAGGTAGATACGCAGTATTTT.

This clonotype was counted many times. V gene TRBV7-2 combines with J gene TRBJ2-3; possible D gene TRBD1, 6 bases. With 5 bases removed from V and 5 bases from J, the gap between germline ends came to 14 bases. Germline V gives CDR1 SGHTA, CDR2 FQGNSA. The CDR3 has 14 residues. The CDR3 loop is CASSINRAGDTQYF. The CDR3 DNA reads as TGTGCCAGCAGCATAAACAGGGCGGGAGATACGCAGTATTTT.

The chain has TRBV29-1 and TRBJ1-1; TRBD1 matches at 10 bases. This CDR3 has 15 amino acids. The V gene end was trimmed by 4 bases and the J gene end by 4 bases; junction bases not matched to a gene: 9. Germline V gene data show CDR1 as SQVTM and CDR2 as ANQGSEA. The CDR3 spells CSVGKGTGEGTEAFF. The CDR3 nucleotides are TGCAGCGTTGGTAAGGGGACAGGGGAAGGCACTGAAGCTTTCTTT.

CDR3 residues: CASSPLLGPAYNEQFF. The CDR3 DNA sequence: TGTGCCAGCAGCCCCCTCCTTGGACCGGCCTACAATGAGCAGTTCTTC. The chain combines TRBV7-9 with TRBJ2-1; no definite D call. Germline values: CDR1 SEHNR, CDR2 FQNEAQ (reference sequence). This CDR3 spans 16 amino acids. The V end was cut by 5 bases, the J end by 2 bases, with 16 bases between.

This clonotype was counted ten times or more. This chain links TRBV4-1 with TRBJ2-1; D is unresolved. The germline V gene has CDR1 MGHRA and CDR2 YSYEKL. This CDR3 comprises 14 residues. V lost 4 bases and J lost 0, with 7 bases in between. This CDR3 is CASSRGFSYNEQFF. The CDR3 DNA reads as TGCGCCAGCAGCCGGGGTTTCTCCTACAATGAGCAGTTCTTC.

This clonotype has more than one count but fewer than ten. This chain uses TRBV4-2 with TRBJ2-7; TRBD2 agrees at 8 bases. The CDR3 extends over 17 amino acids. Trimming took 0 bases from V and 3 from J; bases not matched to a gene: 10. Germline CDR1 reads LGHNA; CDR2 reads YNFKEQ. The CDR3 region is CASSQDPIGRGDYEQYF. The CDR3 nucleotides read TGTGCCAGCAGCCAAGATCCCATCGGGAGGGGGGACTACGAGCAGTACTTC.

This clonotype was counted a few times. The gene calls are TRBV6-2 or TRBV6-3 and TRBJ2-1; possible D gene TRBD2, 5 bases. Trimming removed 3 bases from V and 6 bases from J, with 12 bases in between. Germline V lookup: CDR1 MNHEY, CDR2 SVGEGT. The CDR3 spans 14 residues. Here the CDR3 DNA reads TGTGCCAGCAGTTATGGGCTAGCCGGCAATGAGCAGTTCTTC. Translating it yields CASSYGLAGNEQFF.

This clonotype was observed at least ten times. The chain joins TRBV4-3 to TRBJ2-5; 8 bases fit TRBD1. Per the germline V gene, CDR1 is LGHNA and CDR2 is YSLEER. V lost 0 bases to trimming and J lost 6 bases; unmatched junction nucleotides: 15. The CDR3 consists of 18 residues. CDR3: CASSQERREAGGLKTQYF. CDR3 nucleotide sequence: TGCGCCAGCAGCCAAGAAAGGCGAGAAGCAGGGGGCCTAAAGACCCAGTACTTC.

This chain connects TRBV10-2 to TRBJ1-1; D might be TRBD1 (5 bases). Germline CDR1 and CDR2: WSHSY and SAAADI. The V and J ends lost 10 bases and 2 bases respectively, with 11 bases between them. The CDR3 is made up of 12 amino acids. The CDR3 bases are TGCGCCACCCGGACAACCAACACTGAAGCTTTCTTT. Its protein product is CATRTTNTEAFF.

The CDR3 DNA reads TGTGCCAGCTCACCTAGGACAGGGGACCTATCCTACGAGCAGTACTTC. Amino acids: CASSPRTGDLSYEQYF. The V call is TRBV18, the J call TRBJ2-7; 9 bases match TRBD1. The CDR3 has 16 residues. Trimming cost V 3 bases and J 1 base; bases outside gene matches: 7. Germline V CDR1 and CDR2: KGHSH, LQKENI.

This clonotype was recorded at least ten times. The rearrangement uses TRBV28 and TRBJ2-1; either TRBD1 or TRBD2 may fit D (5 bases each). Germline V CDR1 and CDR2: MDHEN, SYDVKM. V was pared by 3 bases and J by 2 bases, with 14 bases between. CDR3 length: 16 residues. CDR3 loop: CASSFRVGTTYNEQFF. CDR3 in DNA: TGTGCCAGCAGTTTTCGAGTGGGGACGACCTACAATGAGCAGTTCTTC.

V usage is TRBV10-1 and J usage is TRBJ2-7; a weak D match, TRBD2 (6 bases). The CDR3 runs 14 residues. The ends were cut back, 4 bases at V and 2 bases at J, with 12 bases in the middle. Germline V gene data show CDR1 as WNHNN and CDR2 as SYGVQD (reference sequence). The chain's CDR3 is CASSGGGGAYEQYF. In nucleotides, the CDR3 is TGCGCCAGCAGTGGGGGAGGTGGGGCCTACGAGCAGTACTTC.

This clonotype was picked up many times. The chain employs TRBV5-1 and TRBJ2-5; 7 nucleotides agree with TRBD1. The ends lost 1 base at V and 3 bases at J; junction bases unmatched: 6. The CDR3 extends over 15 amino acids. Germline CDR1 reads SGHRS; CDR2 reads YFSETQ. This chain's CDR3 is CASSLLSGGEETQYF. Here the CDR3 DNA reads TGCGCCAGCAGCTTGTTGTCAGGGGGAGAAGAGACCCAGTACTTC.

The chain links TRBV9 to TRBJ2-7; TRBD1 matches 8 bases. In germline, CDR1 is SGDLS, CDR2 YYNGEE. J lost 6 bases, V lost 4 bases, and 12 bases had no gene match. The CDR3 is 15 amino acids. The DNA for the CDR3 is TGTGCCAGCAGCCCCCGGGGACAGGTTCGTTCCGAGCAGTACTTC. Translation: CASSPRGQVRSEQYF.

The V call is TRBV11-3, the J call TRBJ1-1; D may be TRBD1 (5 bases). The CDR3 is 13 amino acids. The germline V gene encodes CDR1 SGHNT and CDR2 YENEEA. V shed 3 bases and J shed 5 bases, with 10 bases lying between them. Here the CDR3 reads CASSFGTNTEAFF. DNA for the CDR3: TGTGCCAGCAGCTTCGGGACGAATACTGAAGCTTTCTTT.

This clonotype was counted ten times or more. V usage is TRBV7-9 and J usage is TRBJ2-7; D may be TRBD2 (6 bases). The V gene lost 1 base and the J gene lost 3 bases, with 10 bases spanning the gap. This CDR3 is built from 14 residues. Germline loops: CDR1 SEHNR, CDR2 FQNEAQ (reference sequence). CDR3 coding DNA: TGTGCCAGCAGCTTAGGAAGGGAGGTCTACGAGCAGTACTTC. It yields the protein CASSLGREVYEQYF.

This clonotype was seen at least ten times. V usage is TRBV7-9 and J usage is TRBJ2-7, with D tentatively TRBD2 (6 bases). Germline values: CDR1 SEHNR, CDR2 FQNEAQ (reference sequence). CDR3 length: 15 residues. V lost 0 bases and J 4 bases, leaving 13 bases between the germline ends. The CDR3 region is CASSLAGGTWYEQYF. The CDR3 nucleotides are TGTGCCAGCAGCTTAGCCGGGGGAACCTGGTACGAGCAGTACTTC.

This clonotype was picked up many times. V usage is TRBV5-6 and J usage is TRBJ2-6; D is undetermined. CDR3 length equals 15 residues. Germline V gene lookup returns CDR1 SGHDT and CDR2 YYEEEE. V dropped 4 bases and J dropped 1 base, with 9 bases sitting between them. The CDR3, as DNA: TGTGCCAGCAGCCGCCCCGGGTCTGGGGCCAACGTCCTGACTTTC. As protein: CASSRPGSGANVLTF.